The 14 T cell receptor beta chains below were found in one sample sequenced in a study of shared clonotypes between healthy human individuals. CD45RO negativity and positive selection for CCR7 defined naive CD8 cells, a population that excluded terminally differentiated effector memory CD45RA+ cells. Measured with immunoSEQ multiplex PCR; TCRdb has only the in-frame clones, and not every one. The table lists about 600,000 clones, 95% to 96% of them singletons. The sample consisted of naive CD8+ T cells sorted from blood. The receptors here all came from a woman aged 30 to 39 in good health.

The chain uses TRBV28 and TRBJ1-1; 8 nucleotides align to TRBD1. Germline V gene data show CDR1 as MDHEN and CDR2 as SYDVKM. The CDR3 is 14 amino acids. V lost 2 bases to trimming and J lost 3 bases; unmatched junction nucleotides: 2. The CDR3 here is CASSLTGGDTEAFF. CDR3 in DNA: TGTGCCAGCAGTTTAACAGGGGGGGACACTGAAGCTTTCTTT.

This chain connects TRBV7-9 to TRBJ2-5; 10 nucleotides line up with TRBD1. Germline values: CDR1 SEHNR, CDR2 FQNEAQ (reference sequence). Germline trimming cut 6 bases from V and 11 bases from J; bases unmatched to any gene: 12. This CDR3 region has 14 residues. The CDR3 protein is CASRDGTGEGEQYF. CDR3 in DNA: TGTGCCAGCAGGGACGGGACAGGGGAGGGTGAGCAGTACTTC.

This chain uses TRBV4-1 with TRBJ2-7; 7 bases map to TRBD2. With 9 bases clipped from V and 2 bases from J, the junction kept 13 bases outside the gene matches. The length of the CDR3 is 15 residues. CDR1 is MGHRA, CDR2 YSYEKL, per germline. The CDR3 reads CASSIVRAGAYEQYF. The CDR3 DNA follows: TGCGCCAGTTCTATAGTCCGGGCGGGAGCCTACGAGCAGTACTTC.

CDR3 DNA: TGTGCCAGCAGCGTGGACAGGGATGAAAAACTGTTTTTT. Protein: CASSVDRDEKLFF. The chain uses TRBV5-4 and TRBJ1-4; 8 bases line up with TRBD1. The CDR3 extends over 13 amino acids. Germline V gene lookup returns CDR1 SGHNT and CDR2 YYREEE (reference sequence). With 4 bases clipped from V and 6 bases from J, the junction kept 2 bases outside the gene matches.

V gene TRBV29-1 combines with J gene TRBJ2-2; no definite D call. The germline V gene has CDR1 SQVTM and CDR2 ANQGSEA. This CDR3 region has 13 residues. Deletions cut 4 bases from V and 4 bases from J, with 10 bases between. The CDR3 here is CSVVWSSTGELFF. The CDR3 DNA reads as TGCAGCGTTGTATGGAGTAGCACCGGGGAGCTGTTTTTT.

The V call is TRBV6-1, the J call TRBJ2-5, with D hard to call. The closer fit of TRBJ2-7 to the DNA end suggests the J call may be wrong. Germline loops: CDR1 MNHNS, CDR2 SASEGT. This CDR3 has 13 amino acids. CDR3 DNA: TGTGCCAGCAGTGAGGGGATCTCCTACGAGCAGTACTTC. It translates to CASSEGISYEQYF.

The rearrangement uses TRBV7-8 and TRBJ2-2; 8 positions match TRBD2. J was trimmed by 3 bases and V by 8 bases; bases with no gene match: 8. CDR3 length: 15 residues. CDR1 is SGHVS and CDR2 is FQNEAQ in the germline V gene. CDR3 loop: CASEISGAHTGELFF. The CDR3 nucleotides are TGTGCCAGCGAAATTAGCGGGGCTCACACCGGGGAGCTGTTTTTT. Supplemented by reference TRBV7-8 and TRBJ2-2, the full variable domain reads GAGVSQSPRYKVAKRGQDVALRCDPISGHVSLFWYQQALGQGPEFLTYFQNEAQLDKSGLPSDRFFAERPEGSVSTLKIQRTQQEDSAVYLCASEISGAHTGELFFGEGSRLTVL.

The rearrangement uses TRBV7-8 and TRBJ2-7; 9 bases match TRBD1. The trim removed 2 bases at V and 3 bases at J, leaving 2 bases unmatched. From germline, CDR1 is SGHVS and CDR2 FQNEAQ. The CDR3 covers 14 residues. The CDR3 region is CASSLMDRGYEQYF. Written as DNA, the CDR3 is TGTGCCAGCAGCTTAATGGACAGGGGCTACGAGCAGTACTTC.

CDR3 amino acids: CASSPRGASGSLEQYF. The CDR3 nucleotides read TGTGCCAGCAGCCCCCGTGGGGCTAGCGGGAGTTTAGAGCAGTACTTC. V gene TRBV13 combines with J gene TRBJ2-7; 10 bases are shared with TRBD2. Germline values: CDR1 PRHDT, CDR2 FYEKMQ (reference sequence). With 5 bases clipped from V and 7 bases from J, the junction kept 14 bases outside the gene matches. The CDR3 runs 16 residues.

The DNA for the CDR3 is TGTGCCAGTACCCCGACTAGCGGGAGGGGAGAGACCCAGTACTTC. Translated: CASTPTSGRGETQYF. V is TRBV19 and J is TRBJ2-5; the match to TRBD2 covers 14 bases. Trimming took 7 bases from V and 4 from J; bases not matched to a gene: 5. Germline V gene data show CDR1 as LNHDA and CDR2 as SQIVND (reference sequence). This CDR3 has 15 amino acids.

V gene TRBV5-6 combines with J gene TRBJ2-1; the D gene is possibly TRBD1 (6 bases). V was shortened by 7 bases and J by 4 bases, with 15 bases between the two germline ends. This CDR3 comprises 14 residues. Germline V gene sequence: CDR1 SGHDT, CDR2 YYEEEE. CDR3 protein: CASEGGIGYNEQFF. The CDR3 region has the DNA TGTGCCAGCGAAGGGGGTATCGGTTACAATGAGCAGTTCTTC.

This sequence joins TRBV7-2 and TRBJ2-3; no reliable D call. CDR3 size: 15 residues. Germline V CDR1 and CDR2: SGHTA, FQGNSA. Trimming removed 1 base at V and 4 bases at J, with 12 bases between. The CDR3 nucleotides read TGTGCCAGCAGCTTAGTTCTCCCTAGGTCAGATACGCAGTATTTT. It encodes CASSLVLPRSDTQYF.

As DNA, the CDR3 is TGTGCCAGTAGTATCAGGGGTCAGCCCCAGCATTTT. This gives the protein CASSIRGQPQHF. The rearrangement links TRBV19 to TRBJ1-5, with D possibly being TRBD1 (6 bases). V was clipped by 3 bases and J by 6 bases, with 6 bases between them. CDR1 is LNHDA, CDR2 SQIVND, per germline (reference sequence). This CDR3 is 12 amino acids long.

As regards this clone: The same CDR3 also results from other DNA sequences found in this sample. The DNA for the CDR3 is TGTGCCAGCAGCGTAGCTGGGACAGGGGTGGAGACCCAGTACTTC. As protein: CASSVAGTGVETQYF. The chain has TRBV9 and TRBJ2-5; 10 bases align to TRBD1. Germline V gene data show CDR1 as SGDLS and CDR2 as YYNGEE. The CDR3 extends over 15 amino acids. V lost 0 bases to trimming and J lost 5 bases; unmatched junction nucleotides: 4. Combining the CDR3 with reference TRBV9 and TRBJ2-5 gives the whole variable domain DSGVTQTPKHLITATGQRVTLRCSPRSGDLSVYWYQQSLDQGLQFLIQYYNGEERAKGNILERFSAQQFPDLHSELNLSSLELGDSALYFCASSVAGTGVETQYFGPGTRLLVL.